This TCR beta chain appears in the sequencing data of a study of cytomegalovirus exposure and HLA in healthy donors. The data were produced by immunoSEQ multiplex PCR, yet TCRdb's version contains in-frame clones alone and is incomplete. The table includes about 160,000 clones, roughly 84% detected once. The V and J ends lost 0 bases and 5 bases, in that order; junction bases with no gene match: 4. CDR1 and CDR2 from the germline V gene are LGHNA and YSLEER. The length of the CDR3 is 15 residues. V gene TRBV4-3 combines with J gene TRBJ1-5, with 7 bases that match TRBD1. This TCR was sampled from a man aged 25 to 40 in good health and CMV-seropositive. Material for sequencing was PBMCs. The CDR3 reads CASSQDGTEDQPQHF. The CDR3, as DNA: TGCGCCAGCAGCCAAGATGGGACAGAAGATCAGCCCCAGCATTTT.